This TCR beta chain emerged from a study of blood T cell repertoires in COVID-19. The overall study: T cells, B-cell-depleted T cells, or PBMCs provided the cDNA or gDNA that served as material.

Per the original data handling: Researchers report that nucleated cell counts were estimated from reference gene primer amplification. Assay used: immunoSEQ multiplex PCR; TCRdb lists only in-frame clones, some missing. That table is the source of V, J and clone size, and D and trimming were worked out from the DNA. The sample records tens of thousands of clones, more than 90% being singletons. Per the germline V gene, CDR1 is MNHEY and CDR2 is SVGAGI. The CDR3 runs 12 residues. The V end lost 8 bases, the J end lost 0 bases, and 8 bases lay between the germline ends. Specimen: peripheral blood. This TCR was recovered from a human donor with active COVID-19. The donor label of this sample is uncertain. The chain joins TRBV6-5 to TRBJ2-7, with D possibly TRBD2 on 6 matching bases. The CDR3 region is CASRGTSYEQYF. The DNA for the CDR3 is TGTGCCAGCCGGGGGACCTCCTACGAGCAGTACTTC.